What follows describes a single T cell receptor beta chain. Its antigen is undetermined. Germline V gene lookup returns CDR1 SGHRS and CDR2 YFSETQ. The CDR3 spans 15 residues. Trimming removed 6 bases at V and 3 bases at J, with 18 bases between. The data were produced by immunoSEQ multiplex PCR, yet TCRdb's version contains in-frame clones alone and is incomplete. The table records about 140,000 clones, about 93% of them present only once. The entry originates in a study of CD4+ T cells in melanoma. Study observations and caveats: In melanoma, neoantigen-specific CD4+ T cells reportedly differed in differentiation state. A reported correlation linked neoantigen-specific CD4+ T cells to CD8+, macrophage and B cell function.

The origin of this receptor is a human donor with melanoma. The chain combines TRBV5-1 with TRBJ1-1; D is possibly TRBD1 (5 bases). The CDR3 region is CASTDRGVQDTEAFF. The DNA of the CDR3 is TGCGCCAGCACCGACCGGGGGGTTCAGGACACTGAAGCTTTCTTT.